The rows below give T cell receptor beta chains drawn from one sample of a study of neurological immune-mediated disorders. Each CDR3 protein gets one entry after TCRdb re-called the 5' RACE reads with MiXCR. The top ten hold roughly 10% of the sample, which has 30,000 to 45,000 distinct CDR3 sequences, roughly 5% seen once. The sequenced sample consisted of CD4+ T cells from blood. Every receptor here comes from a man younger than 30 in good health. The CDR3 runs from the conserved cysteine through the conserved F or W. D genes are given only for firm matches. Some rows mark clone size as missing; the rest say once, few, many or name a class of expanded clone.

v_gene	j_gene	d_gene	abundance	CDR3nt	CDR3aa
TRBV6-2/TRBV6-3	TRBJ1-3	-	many	TGTGCCAGCAGTTATACTGGAAACACCATATATTTT	CASSYTGNTIYF
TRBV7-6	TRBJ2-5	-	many	TGTGCCAGCAGCTTATGGTCCGCAGAGACCCAGTACTTC	CASSLWSAETQYF
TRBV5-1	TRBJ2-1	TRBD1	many	TGCGCCAGCAGCTTGGACAGGGGCTACAATGAGCAGTTCTTC	CASSLDRGYNEQFF
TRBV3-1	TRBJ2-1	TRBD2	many	TGTGCCAGCAGCCCAACTAGCGGGTCCCGGGGTGAGCAGTTCTTC	CASSPTSGSRGEQFF
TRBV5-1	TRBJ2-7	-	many	TGCGCCAGCAGCTTGGTCCCGCGGGACTCAGGAGGAGAGCAGTACTTC	CASSLVPRDSGGEQYF
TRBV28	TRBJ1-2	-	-	TGTGCCAGCAGTTTATGGTCGTCCTCAAACTATGGCTACACCTTC	CASSLWSSSNYGYTF
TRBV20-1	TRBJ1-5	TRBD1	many	TGCAGTGCTAGCAGACAGGGTTGGGGCAATCAGCCCCAGCATTTT	CSASRQGWGNQPQHF
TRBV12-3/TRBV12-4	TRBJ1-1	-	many	TGTGCCAGCAGTCCTCGGGGGGGAGGCACTGAAGCTTTCTTT	CASSPRGGGTEAFF
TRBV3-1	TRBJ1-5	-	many	TGTGCCAGCAGCCAAGATCCGGGTTTTGGGCCCAATCAGCCCCAGCATTTT	CASSQDPGFGPNQPQHF
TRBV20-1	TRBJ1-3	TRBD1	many	TGCAGTGCTACCTCGACAGGGAAGTTCTCTGGAAACACCATATATTTT	CSATSTGKFSGNTIYF
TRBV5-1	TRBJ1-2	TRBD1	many	TGCGCCAGCAGCTGGGGGACAGAGTATGGCTACACCTTC	CASSWGTEYGYTF
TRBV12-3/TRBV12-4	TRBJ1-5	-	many	TGTGCCAGCACCTCTGCACCTCGGGGACCCCAGCATTTT	CASTSAPRGPQHF
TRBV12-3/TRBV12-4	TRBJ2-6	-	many	TGTGCCAGCAGGCCCAGGGTAGCTGGGGCCAACGTCCTGACTTTC	CASRPRVAGANVLTF
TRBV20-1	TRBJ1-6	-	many	TGCAGTGCTACCGGGGTTGAGCCCTATAATTCACCCCTCCACTTT	CSATGVEPYNSPLHF
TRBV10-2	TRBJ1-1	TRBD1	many	TGCGCCAGCAGTGGGAGGGGGCAAGGTCTGACTGAAGCTTTCTTT	CASSGRGQGLTEAFF
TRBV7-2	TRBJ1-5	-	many	TGTGCCAGCAGCTTCCGGGATAATCAGCCCCAGCATTTT	CASSFRDNQPQHF
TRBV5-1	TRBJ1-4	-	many	TGCGCCAGCAGCCCGAGGGGGGCAGCTAATGAAAAACTGTTTTTT	CASSPRGAANEKLFF
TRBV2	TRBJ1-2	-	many	TGTGCCAGCAGATCAGGGGAGGGTGGCTACACCTTC	CASRSGEGGYTF
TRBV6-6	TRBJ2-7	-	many	TGTGCCAGCAGTTCTGTAGGGGAGGTCTTAGGAGAGCAGTACTTC	CASSSVGEVLGEQYF
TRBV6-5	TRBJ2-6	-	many	TGTGCCAGCAGTTACGGTAGGCCCGGGGCCAACGTCCTGACTTTC	CASSYGRPGANVLTF